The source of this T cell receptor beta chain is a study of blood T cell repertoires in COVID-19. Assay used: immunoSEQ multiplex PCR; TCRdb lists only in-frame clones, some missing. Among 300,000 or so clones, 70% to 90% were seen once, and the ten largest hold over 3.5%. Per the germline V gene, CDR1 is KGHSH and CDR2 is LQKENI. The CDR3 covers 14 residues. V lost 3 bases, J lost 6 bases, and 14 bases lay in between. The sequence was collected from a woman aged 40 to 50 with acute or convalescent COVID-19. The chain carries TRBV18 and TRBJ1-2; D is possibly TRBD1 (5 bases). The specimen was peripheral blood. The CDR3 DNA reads TGTGCCAGCTCACCTGCCGGGACTAGTCATGGCTACACCTTC. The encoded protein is CASSPAGTSHGYTF. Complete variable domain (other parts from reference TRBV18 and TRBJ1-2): NAGVMQNPRHLVRRRGQEARLRCSPMKGHSHVYWYRQLPEEGLKFMVYLQKENIIDESGMPKERFSAEFPKEGPSILRIQQVVRGDSAAYFCASSPAGTSHGYTFGSGTRLTVV.